Reported below is one TCR beta chain. Its antigen is unknown. The sample's treatment: approximately 11-day PBMC culture with coronavirus spike peptide pools or control peptides (ViraFEST assay). This sample was taken from a study of vaccination and CD4 T cells after COVID-19. V was pared by 4 bases and J by 1 base, with 4 bases between. Per germline, CDR1 LNHDA and CDR2 SQIVND (reference sequence). The CDR3 covers 12 residues. Sequenced with the Oncomine TCR Beta short-read assay was DNA taken from cultured CD4+ T cells. Via MiXCR, TCRdb re-called the PCR reads, giving one row per CDR3 protein. The table includes some 4,000 distinct CDR3 sequences, roughly a sixth detected once.

J is TRBJ1-1 and V is TRBV19; D is unresolved. The receptor's source is a human donor who had recovered from COVID-19. Specimen: CD4+ T cells from blood, cultured in vitro. In DNA form, the CDR3 reads TGTGCCAGTAGTAGACAGAACACTGAAGCTTTCTTT. It encodes CASSRQNTEAFF. Drawing the rest from reference TRBV19 and TRBJ1-1, the complete variable domain is DGGITQSPKYLFRKEGQNVTLSCEQNLNHDAMYWYRQDPGQGLRLIYYSQIVNDFQKGDIAEGYSVSREKKESFPLTVTSAQKNPTAFYLCASSRQNTEAFFGQGTRLTVV.